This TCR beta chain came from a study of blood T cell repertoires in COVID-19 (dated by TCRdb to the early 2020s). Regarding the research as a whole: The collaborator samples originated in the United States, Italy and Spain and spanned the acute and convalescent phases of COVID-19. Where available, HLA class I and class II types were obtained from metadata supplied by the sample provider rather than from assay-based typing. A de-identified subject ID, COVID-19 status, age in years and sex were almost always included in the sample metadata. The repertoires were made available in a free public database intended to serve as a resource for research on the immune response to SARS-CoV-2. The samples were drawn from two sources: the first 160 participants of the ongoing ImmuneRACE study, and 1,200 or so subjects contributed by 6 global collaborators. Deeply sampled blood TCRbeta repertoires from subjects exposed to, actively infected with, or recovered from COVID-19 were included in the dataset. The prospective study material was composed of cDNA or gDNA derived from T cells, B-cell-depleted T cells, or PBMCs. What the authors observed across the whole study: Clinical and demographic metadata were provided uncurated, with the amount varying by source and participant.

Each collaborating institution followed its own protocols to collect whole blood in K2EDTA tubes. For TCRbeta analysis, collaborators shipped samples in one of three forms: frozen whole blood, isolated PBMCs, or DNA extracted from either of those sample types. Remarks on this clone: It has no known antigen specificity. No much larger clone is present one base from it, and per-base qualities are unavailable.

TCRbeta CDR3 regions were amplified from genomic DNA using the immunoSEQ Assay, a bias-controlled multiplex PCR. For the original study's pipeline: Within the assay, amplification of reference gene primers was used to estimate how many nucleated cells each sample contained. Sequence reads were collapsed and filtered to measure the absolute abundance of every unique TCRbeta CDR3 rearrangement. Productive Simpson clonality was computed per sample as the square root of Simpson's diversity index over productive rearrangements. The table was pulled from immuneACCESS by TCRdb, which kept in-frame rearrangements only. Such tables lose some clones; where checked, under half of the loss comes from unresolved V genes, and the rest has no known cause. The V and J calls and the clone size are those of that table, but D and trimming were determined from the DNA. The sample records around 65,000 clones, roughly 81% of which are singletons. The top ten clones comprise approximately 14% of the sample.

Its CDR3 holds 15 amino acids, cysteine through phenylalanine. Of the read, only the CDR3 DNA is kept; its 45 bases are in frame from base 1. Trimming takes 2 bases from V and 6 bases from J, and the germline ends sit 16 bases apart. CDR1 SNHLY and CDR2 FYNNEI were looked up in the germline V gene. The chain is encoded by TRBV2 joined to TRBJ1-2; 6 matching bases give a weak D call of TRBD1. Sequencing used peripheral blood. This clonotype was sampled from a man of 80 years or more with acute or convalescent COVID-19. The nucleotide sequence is TGTGCCAGCAGTGAATCTCGGGGGGGCACGAATGGCTACACCTTC. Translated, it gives CASSESRGGTNGYTF.